The clone carrying this TCR beta chain was observed at least ten times. These data belong to a study of early T cells in non-severe SARS-CoV-2 infection. One entry per CDR3 protein results from TCRdb running MiXCR on the 5' RACE reads. This table holds some 75,000 distinct CDR3 sequences, roughly 15% found once. The germline gives CDR1 MNHNS, CDR2 SASEGT. V was pared by 6 bases and J by 4 bases, with 16 bases between. The CDR3 consists of 14 residues. The gene calls are TRBV6-1 and TRBJ2-7; perhaps TRBD1 as D (5 bases). The receptor comes from an adult who was a healthcare worker with PCR-confirmed SARS-CoV-2 infection or an uninfected control (not recorded which). Sequencing was performed on whole blood. In DNA form, the CDR3 reads TGTGCCAGCAGGAATACGATCGACAGATACGAGCAGTACTTC. Protein sequence: CASRNTIDRYEQYF.